This T cell receptor (beta chain) was documented in a study of blood T cell repertoires in COVID-19. Study in general: Samples representing acute and convalescent COVID-19 were sourced from the United States, Italy and Spain. Sample material is recorded as cDNA or gDNA derived from T cells, B-cell-depleted T cells, or PBMCs.

The table came from immunoSEQ multiplex PCR; TCRdb's copy has only in-frame clones and leaves some out. The repertoire holds roughly 150,000 clones, with roughly four fifths as singletons. The CDR3 consists of 14 residues. V lost 4 bases to trimming and J lost 5 bases, with 14 bases between them. Per germline, CDR1 SGHRS and CDR2 YFSETQ. This clone showed up just a few times. What was sequenced was peripheral blood. V is TRBV5-1 and J is TRBJ2-3; the D gene is possibly TRBD1 (6 bases). This clonotype was obtained from a human donor in a cohort sampled during active COVID-19. The CDR3 here is CASSPRTELDTQYF. In nucleotides, the CDR3 is TGCGCCAGCAGCCCCCGGACAGAGTTAGATACGCAGTATTTT.